This passage covers 10 T cell receptor beta chains from one sample sequenced in a study of blood T cell repertoires in COVID-19. The assay was immunoSEQ multiplex PCR, and TCRdb's table has in-frame clones only and misses some. In the table there are about 74,000 clones, approximately 76% of which are singletons. Sequenced sample: peripheral blood. The origin of the receptors is a man in his sixties or seventies with active or convalescent COVID-19.

The V gene is TRBV6-6, the J gene TRBJ2-3; TRBD2 might be the D (6 bases). This CDR3 region has 17 residues. Trimming removed 6 bases at V and 2 bases at J, with 21 bases between. The germline CDR1 and CDR2 sequences are MNHNY and SVGAGI (reference sequence). DNA for the CDR3: TGTGCCAGCAGGCGAGAGGGGCCTAGCGAATACACAGATACGCAGTATTTT. Translation: CASRREGPSEYTDTQYF.

This clone showed up just once. This sequence joins TRBV6-1 and TRBJ1-2; D gene unclear. The germline gives CDR1 MNHNS, CDR2 SASEGT. The CDR3 consists of 18 residues. V lost 0 bases and J lost 1, with 18 bases in between. CDR3 DNA sequence: TGTGCCAGCAGTGAAGCTGGTTTTGTGGGAGGTCTTAACTATGGCTACACCTTC. Residues: CASSEAGFVGGLNYGYTF.

The chain combines TRBV6-5 with TRBJ2-7, with 9 positions matching TRBD2. Looked up from germline, CDR1 is MNHEY and CDR2 is SVGAGI. J lost 6 bases, V lost 6 bases, and 12 bases had no gene match. The CDR3 is 15 amino acids. CDR3 region: CASRAFSGGPPEQYF. CDR3 nucleotides: TGTGCCAGCAGAGCTTTCAGCGGGGGGCCCCCCGAGCAGTACTTC.

The chain recombines TRBV5-4 with TRBJ2-3; D might be TRBD2 (6 bases). The CDR3 has 13 residues. Germline assignment: CDR1 SGHNT and CDR2 YYREEE (reference sequence). Trimming removed 9 bases from V and 3 bases from J, with 14 bases in between. The CDR3 sequence: CATYKRATDTQYF. In DNA, the CDR3 is TGTGCCACCTATAAGCGGGCAACAGATACGCAGTATTTT.

The V and J genes are TRBV5-5 and TRBJ2-6; D is unresolved. The germline CDR1 and CDR2 sequences are SGHKS and YYEKEE (reference sequence). With 4 bases removed from V and 2 bases from J, the gap between germline ends came to 10 bases. The CDR3 covers 15 residues. CDR3 in amino acids: CASSPEKAGANVLTF. The CDR3 DNA sequence: TGTGCCAGCAGCCCGGAGAAGGCTGGGGCCAACGTCCTGACTTTC.

The rearrangement links TRBV3-1 (or the pseudogene TRBV3-2) to TRBJ2-3; 11 bases align to TRBD2. This CDR3 comprises 20 residues. After removal of 3 bases from V and 1 base from J, the junction contained 15 bases not matched to a gene. Germline V lookup: CDR1 LGHDT, CDR2 YNNKEL (reference sequence). The CDR3 here is CASSHGTSGGIPFGTDTQYF. Here the CDR3 DNA reads TGTGCCAGCAGCCACGGAACTAGCGGGGGAATCCCTTTCGGCACAGATACGCAGTATTTT.

The rearrangement uses TRBV21-1 and TRBJ2-4; TRBD1, as called in the table, went unchecked against the DNA. TRBV21-1 constitutes a pseudogene. The CDR3 consists of 13 residues. The CDR3 is CASRKNEGGKAVF. DNA of the CDR3: TGTGCCAGCAGAAAAAATGAAGGGGGTAAGGCCGTCTTC.

The chain joins TRBV27 to TRBJ2-2, with D tentatively TRBD2 (7 bases). The germline V gene encodes CDR1 MNHEY and CDR2 SMNVEV (reference sequence). V lost 1 base and J 7 bases, leaving 16 bases between the germline ends. This CDR3 has 16 amino acids. CDR3 region: CASSLFGGRIGGELFF. The CDR3 bases are TGTGCCAGCAGTTTATTCGGGGGGCGAATAGGCGGGGAGCTGTTTTTT.

The chain has TRBV30 and TRBJ2-2; a weak D match, TRBD2 (6 bases). CDR1 GTSNPN and CDR2 SVGIG come from the germline V gene (reference sequence). V lost 2 bases, J lost 5 bases, and 18 bases lay in between. CDR3 length: 16 amino acids. CDR3 sequence: CAWSRAAGGETGELFF. The CDR3 region has the DNA TGTGCCTGGAGTCGTGCCGCTGGCGGGGAAACCGGGGAGCTGTTTTTT.

The chain combines TRBV15 with TRBJ1-2; weak D call: TRBD1 (5 bases). The V gene's germline CDR1 is LNHNV and CDR2 YYDKDF (reference sequence). The CDR3 spans 15 residues. Deletions cut 1 base from V and 8 bases from J, with 17 bases between. The CDR3 DNA reads TGTGCCACCAGCAGAGGGGGCGCGAAAACCGGCGGCTACACCTTC. Residues: CATSRGGAKTGGYTF. Full variable domain (missing parts from reference TRBV15 and TRBJ1-2): DAMVIQNPRYQVTQFGKPVTLSCSQTLNHNVMYWYQQKSSQAPKLLFHYYDKDFNNEADTPDNFQSRRPNTSFCFLDIRSPGLGDTAMYLCATSRGGAKTGGYTFGSGTRLTVV.